This paragraph covers one T cell receptor (beta chain) sequence. This clone showed up just a few times. The antigen this receptor binds is unknown. Base qualities are missing; no much larger clone stands one base away. The library was made by the immunoSEQ multiplex PCR assay. For the multiplex PCR, a mixture combining 60 forward primers for TCR Vbeta segments and 13 reverse primers for TCR Jbeta segments was used. The CDR3 region of rearranged TCR beta genes was amplified from genomic DNA by a multiplex PCR assay. The Illumina HiSeq System was used to sequence the amplified TCR beta libraries as 87-base-pair reads. The authors' pipeline ran thus. A later analysis tallied tens of millions of unique TCR beta chains across the 666 repertoires, and approximately 9.9 million of those chains were shared by two or more donors. Raw reads were error-corrected and collapsed into unique sequences by a nearest-neighbor algorithm in which closely related sequences were merged to remove PCR and sequencing errors. CDR3 sequences were aligned to IMGT reference sequences to assign V, D and J gene segments. Each retained sequence needed at least a six-nucleotide match to both a V gene segment and a J gene segment. Rearrangements were called productive when the CDR3 lacked stop codons and stayed in frame with V and J; all others were non-productive. Following IMGT convention, CDR3 was defined as the stretch from the second conserved V-encoded cysteine up to the conserved J-encoded phenylalanine. In an earlier analysis of just under 600 of the donors, sequences lacking an unambiguous match to a single V gene segment were excluded. An earlier analysis of around 600 of the donors classified V segments as functional when productive rearrangements were above 56.7% and as segregating when the standard deviation between donors was above 5%. To diagnose cytomegalovirus status from the catalog of TCR beta chain sequences, a statistical classification framework was built. In a later analysis, TCR nucleotide sequences were compared against IMGT/GENE-DB human TR gene sequences so that V and J genes could be assigned. Using the TCRdist pipeline, a later analysis assigned CDR3 sequences along with most-parsimonious VDJ recombination scenarios. In a later analysis, each TCR beta chain was defined by its CDR3 amino acid sequence together with its V-gene family, and reads without a unique V-gene family were excluded. In a later analysis, fewer than 600 highly shared, low-generation-probability nucleotide sequences were removed to address suspected cross-contamination and a sequencing artifact. For each public chain, a later analysis derived a clonal expansion index from normalized ranks of inferred template counts within each repertoire. In a later analysis, generation probabilities were computed with a VDJ recombination model fitted to out-of-frame rearrangements, and the resulting probabilities were checked against IGoR. In a later analysis, TCR-TCR, TCR-HLA and TCR-CMV co-occurrence was scored with hypergeometric tests, and a repertoire-size bias correction was applied to TCR pairs. False discovery rates were estimated in a later analysis by permuting HLA or CMV assignments 20 times. In a later analysis, co-occurring TCRs were grouped using DBSCAN, with TCRdist sequence similarity added in when clustering inside HLA-allele-positive subsets. Repertoires with fewer than 30,000 or more than 120,000 public chains were left out of co-occurrence clustering, as were about 5 repertoires with anomalous nucleotide sharing. Held by TCRdb, this immuneACCESS table contains in-frame sequences only and omits some clones. Under half of the omission traces to an unresolved V gene where checked; the cause of the rest is unknown. V, J and clone size are taken as reported in that table, and D and trimming were inferred from the DNA itself. The table for this sample lists 95,000 to 150,000 clones; approximately 67% of them were counted only once. The ten biggest clones cover 1.5% to 1.9% of the sample.

The germline V gene (reference sequence) sets CDR1 to LNHDA and CDR2 to SQIVND. The CDR3 goes from the cysteine to the phenylalanine over 10 residues. Of all the DNA, just the CDR3 is kept, 30 bases in frame from base 1. V and J lose 10 bases and 1 base, and a span of 3 bases separates them. In total, 500 to 700 healthy bone marrow donors made up the cohort. At the time of sampling, all cohort members were nominally healthy, though unrecorded immune exposures were likely present. The donor tested CMV seronegative, placing the donor among the roughly 400 seronegative members of the cohort. A peripheral blood sample was provided by each donor, and peripheral blood mononuclear cells were used for TCR beta sequencing. Genomic DNA extraction from the blood cell samples was performed with the Qiagen DNeasy Blood Extraction Kit. These data originate in a study of cytomegalovirus exposure and HLA in healthy donors (dated by TCRdb to about 2017). Background for the entire study: According to an earlier analysis of several hundred of the donors, some 180 million T cells yielded 120 million or so unique TCR beta sequences and around 280 Gb of sequence data. An early release covering some 640 HLA-typed donors comprised roughly 300 gigabases of sequencing data and approximately 85 million unique TCR sequences. Among the roughly 410 genotyped donors, approximately 81% belonged to the genetic ancestry cluster associated with self-reported Caucasian donors. The study was designed to test whether signatures of past pathogen exposure could be identified by cataloging public T cell receptors. Using immunosequencing, the study profiled T cell repertoires from 500 to 800 subjects and related those repertoires to cytomegalovirus serostatus. Along with the approximately 670-subject first cohort, a separate validation cohort of 120 different subjects was used. To predict cytomegalovirus infection status, the study combined high-throughput TCR immunosequencing, statistical association of individual TCRs with disease status, and machine learning. A later analysis re-analyzed previously published TCR beta repertoires from 600 to 850 donors and added high-resolution HLA genotyping to study TCR occurrence patterns. In the later analysis, no new phenotypic data were used to find candidate immune exposures; instead, reliance was placed on TCR beta sequences and their occurrence across donors. To decide whether each TCR beta V gene segment behaved as functional or pseudogenic, an earlier analysis of several hundred of the donors relied on high-throughput TCR beta sequencing. Donor age, sex, ethnicity and CMV serostatus were compiled alongside the repertoire data. In a later genetic analysis, genome-wide SNP genotypes for about three fifths of the roughly 670 donors were used, and that subset was treated as a discovery cohort. Every repertoire in the discovery cohort had been generated on one and the same sequencing platform. Class I and class II HLA loci were covered by the typing at four-digit resolution. Typing coverage differed by locus: A, B, C, DRB1 and DQB1 were typed in roughly 620-630 donors, DQA1 in 522, DPA1 in over 600, and DPB1 in 400 to 490. Four to six DR-DQ haplotypes were handled as single units for association and clustering, since linkage in the cohort was strong. Among some 410 genotyped donors of the cohort, an average of 235,054 unique TCR beta nucleotide sequences were sequenced per donor, around a sixth of them non-productive.

Findings and caveats that apply to the study as a whole: Cytomegalovirus status was reported to be diagnosed by the classifier with high specificity and sensitivity in both the original and validation cohorts. A further reported finding was that TCR beta sequences accurately predicted the HLA-A and HLA-B alleles for most subjects in the first cohort. Most TCR sequences were seen in very few donors, while some public TCRs were found in many individuals. A group of highly shared sequence variants was considered likely to be a technical artifact of the sequencing pipeline. In an earlier analysis of about 600 of the donors, most TCR beta V segments appeared in productive rearrangements about 87% or about 30% of the time, broadly matching IMGT annotations. Because some donors lacked HLA typing at each locus, the association tests relied only on the typed subset. Correlated functional status among segregating V segments might be attributable to linkage disequilibrium, but an unknown experimental factor could not be ruled out. Only TCR beta chains were sequenced in this cohort, and the absence of alpha or paired-chain data limited detectable features. Some IMGT-functional V segments, including TRBV6-2 and TRBV6-3, could not be distinguished by the 87-base-pair reads and were therefore excluded. The study gave a list of under 200 TCR beta chains associated with cytomegalovirus. Most CMV-associated TCR beta chains appeared to be HLA-restricted in a later analysis, and the HLA associations seemed to be driven largely by CMV exposure. The presence/absence analyses assumed that sequencing depth was roughly uniform across donors, and that assumption may not be true. Because counts were too low, roughly 17 rarely observed V segments, including chromosome 9 orphons, were left out of the earlier analysis of some 600 of the donors. The authors suggested that the approach could potentially be extended to other disease states and immunological phenotypes. In a later analysis, HLA-associated TCR beta chains were found to be more clonally expanded and to have lower generation probabilities than equally common non-associated chains. Immune exposure information for the cohort was limited to CMV serostatus. A later analysis found that TCR association rates varied across HLA loci, with DRB1 alleles showing the most associated TCRs and HLA-C alleles the fewest. Assigning TCR associations to individual alleles was difficult when HLA alleles, especially DR and DQ, strongly co-occurred. A few of the identified cytomegalovirus-associated TCR beta chains were confirmed in vitro to be specific for cytomegalovirus antigens. V-gene and J-gene trimming of TCR beta chains was associated with a missense DCLRE1C variant in a later genetic analysis, and the association was replicated in an independent cohort. A later genetic analysis reported fewer N-insertions in productive TCRs among donors in an Asian-associated ancestry cluster than the approximately 670-donor mean. Several of the top co-occurrence clusters appeared to be linked to parvovirus B19, influenza, CMV and Epstein-Barr virus, according to a later analysis. In a later analysis, 16,951 TCR beta sequences were associated with specific HLA alleles at a false discovery rate of 0.05.

The rearranged chain carries TRBV19 and TRBJ2-3; the D gene is not confidently resolved. The sequencing input was PBMCs. The TCR originated in a man between 18 and 29 years old in good health and CMV-seronegative. The DNA sequence is given as TGTGCCACTGGCACAGATACGCAGTATTTT. Translation gives CATGTDTQYF.